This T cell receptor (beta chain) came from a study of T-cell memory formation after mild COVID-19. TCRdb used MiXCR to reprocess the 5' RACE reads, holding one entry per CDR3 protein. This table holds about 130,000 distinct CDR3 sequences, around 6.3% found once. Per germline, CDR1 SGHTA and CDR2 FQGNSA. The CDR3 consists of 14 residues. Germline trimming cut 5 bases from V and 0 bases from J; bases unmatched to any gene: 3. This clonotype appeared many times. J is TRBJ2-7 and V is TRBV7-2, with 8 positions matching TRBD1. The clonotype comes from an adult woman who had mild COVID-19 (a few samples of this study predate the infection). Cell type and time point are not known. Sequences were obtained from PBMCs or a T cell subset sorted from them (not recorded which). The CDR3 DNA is TGTGCCAGCAGCCCGGACAGGGTCTCCTACGAGCAGTACTTC. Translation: CASSPDRVSYEQYF.